Within the sample, the clone carrying this T cell receptor (beta chain) is medium-sized. What it binds is not known. Co-extraction of both nucleic acids (RNA and DNA) used about 18-31 mg of unsorted bulk tissue. Each participant had primary liver carcinoma, and surgical resection was the treatment. Infection with HBV was chronic in patients; they were treatment-naive. With around 490 ng total RNA as template and a constant-region primer, TCR beta cDNA was made. Three nested multiplex PCR rounds, a slightly modified ARM-PCR, produced the libraries for TCR beta. TCRdb fed the multiplex PCR reads into MiXCR, producing one record per CDR3 protein. The sample contains more than 55,000 distinct CDR3 sequences, 71% of which appear only once. This sample stems from a study of tumor-infiltrating lymphocytes in primary liver carcinoma. In the study overall: Recorded tumor stage was T1-T3 N0M0, with diameters of about 4.2 to 11 cm. Study-wide results and caveats: Top clones occupying all five tumor regions numbered only about 8-25%.

Sequenced: liver tumor tissue from sampling region 2. Subset here: tumor region T2, inferior pole. This receptor was identified in a man between 40 and 49 years old with primary liver carcinoma and hepatitis B virus infection.

Here the CDR3 reads CASSYQRERPWQFF. The CDR3 region has the DNA TGTGCCAGCAGTTACCAGCGGGAGCGCCCCTGGCAGTTCTTC. The chain employs TRBV6-2 or TRBV6-3 and TRBJ2-1; 8 bases line up with TRBD2. The CDR3 runs to 14 residues. The junction had 9 bases not matched to a gene; V was cut back by 2 bases and J by 12 bases. Germline loops: CDR1 MNHEY, CDR2 SVGEGT.